The present entry profiles one T cell receptor beta chain with its context. Trimming pared 3 bases from V and 6 bases from J, leaving 10 bases between. The germline CDR1 and CDR2 sequences are LNHDA and SQIVND (reference sequence). This CDR3 region has 13 residues. This entry is derived from a study of blood T cell repertoires in COVID-19. As for the study in general: Acute and convalescent COVID-19 specimens originated in the United States, Italy and Spain. The cDNA or gDNA used as material had been derived from T cells, B-cell-depleted T cells, or PBMCs.

In the study's own analysis: Reference gene primer amplification yielded estimated nucleated cell counts. Using immunoSEQ multiplex PCR, the repertoire was profiled, and TCRdb retains in-frame clones only, with some absent. For V, J and clone size, that table is used; D and trimming come from the DNA. In the table there are fewer than 250,000 clones, roughly 82% of which are singletons. V is TRBV19 and J is TRBJ2-3; D is perhaps TRBD1 (5 bases). The TCR comes from a woman in her 70s with acute or convalescent COVID-19. Sequencing input: peripheral blood. The CDR3 spells CASSISPGDTQYF. As DNA, the CDR3 is TGTGCCAGTAGTATTAGCCCAGGGGATACGCAGTATTTT. The whole variable domain, filled in from reference TRBV19 and TRBJ2-3, reads DGGITQSPKYLFRKEGQNVTLSCEQNLNHDAMYWYRQDPGQGLRLIYYSQIVNDFQKGDIAEGYSVSREKKESFPLTVTSAQKNPTAFYLCASSISPGDTQYFGPGTRLTVL.